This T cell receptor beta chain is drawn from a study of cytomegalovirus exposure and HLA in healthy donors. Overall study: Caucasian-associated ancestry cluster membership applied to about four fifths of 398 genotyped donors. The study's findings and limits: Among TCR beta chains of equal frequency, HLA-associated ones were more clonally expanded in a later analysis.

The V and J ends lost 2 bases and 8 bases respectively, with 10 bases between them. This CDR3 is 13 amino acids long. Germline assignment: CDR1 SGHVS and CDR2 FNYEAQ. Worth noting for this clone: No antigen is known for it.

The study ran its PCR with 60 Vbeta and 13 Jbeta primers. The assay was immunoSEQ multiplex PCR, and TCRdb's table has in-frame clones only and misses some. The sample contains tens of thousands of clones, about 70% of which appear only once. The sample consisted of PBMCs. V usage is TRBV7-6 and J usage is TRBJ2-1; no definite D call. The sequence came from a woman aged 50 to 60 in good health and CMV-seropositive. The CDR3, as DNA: TGTGCCAGCAGCTTAACAGCCACAGATGAGCAGTTCTTC. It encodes CASSLTATDEQFF. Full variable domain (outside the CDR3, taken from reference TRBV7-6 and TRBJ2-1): GAGVSQSPRYKVTKRGQDVALRCDPISGHVSLYWYRQALGQGPEFLTYFNYEAQQDKSGLPNDRFSAERPEGSISTLTIQRTEQRDSAMYRCASSLTATDEQFFGPGTRLTVL.